This TCR beta chain is from a study of CD8 T cells in Susac syndrome. There are 15 residues in the CDR3. V was shortened by 4 bases and J by 0 bases, with 9 bases between the two germline ends. Germline CDR1 and CDR2: PRHDT and FYEKMQ (reference sequence). Reverse transcription used about 0.5 to 1 ug RNA and random hexamers. One entry per CDR3 protein results from TCRdb running MiXCR on the immunoSEQ multiplex PCR reads. The table includes 100,000 to 150,000 distinct CDR3 sequences, 90% to 95% detected once. The TCR sequence derives from a human donor in good health. The sequenced material came from CD4+ T cells from PBMCs. The chain joins TRBV13 to TRBJ1-4; no definite D call. CDR3 region: CASSSRTTTNEKLFF. In nucleotides, the CDR3 is TGTGCCAGCAGCTCCCGGACGACAACTAATGAAAAACTGTTTTTT.